This T cell receptor (beta chain) stems from a study of blood T cell repertoires in COVID-19. Study background: Italy, Spain and the United States were the sources of the convalescent and acute COVID-19 samples.

Libraries were prepared by immunoSEQ multiplex PCR; TCRdb keeps only in-frame clonotypes and omits some of them. The table has 300,000 to 350,000 clones, almost 90% seen once. Germline V lookup: CDR1 SGHRS, CDR2 YFSETQ. The junction had 10 bases not matched to a gene; V was cut back by 6 bases and J by 8 bases. The CDR3 has 15 amino acids. V usage is TRBV5-1 and J usage is TRBJ2-1; the match to TRBD2 covers 11 bases. The clonotype was recovered from a woman aged 25 to 39 with COVID-19, enrolled during active disease. Material for sequencing was peripheral blood. CDR3 nucleotides: TGCGCCAGCAACAAGGGACTAGCGGTTGAGGATGAGCAGTTCTTC. This encodes CASNKGLAVEDEQFF.